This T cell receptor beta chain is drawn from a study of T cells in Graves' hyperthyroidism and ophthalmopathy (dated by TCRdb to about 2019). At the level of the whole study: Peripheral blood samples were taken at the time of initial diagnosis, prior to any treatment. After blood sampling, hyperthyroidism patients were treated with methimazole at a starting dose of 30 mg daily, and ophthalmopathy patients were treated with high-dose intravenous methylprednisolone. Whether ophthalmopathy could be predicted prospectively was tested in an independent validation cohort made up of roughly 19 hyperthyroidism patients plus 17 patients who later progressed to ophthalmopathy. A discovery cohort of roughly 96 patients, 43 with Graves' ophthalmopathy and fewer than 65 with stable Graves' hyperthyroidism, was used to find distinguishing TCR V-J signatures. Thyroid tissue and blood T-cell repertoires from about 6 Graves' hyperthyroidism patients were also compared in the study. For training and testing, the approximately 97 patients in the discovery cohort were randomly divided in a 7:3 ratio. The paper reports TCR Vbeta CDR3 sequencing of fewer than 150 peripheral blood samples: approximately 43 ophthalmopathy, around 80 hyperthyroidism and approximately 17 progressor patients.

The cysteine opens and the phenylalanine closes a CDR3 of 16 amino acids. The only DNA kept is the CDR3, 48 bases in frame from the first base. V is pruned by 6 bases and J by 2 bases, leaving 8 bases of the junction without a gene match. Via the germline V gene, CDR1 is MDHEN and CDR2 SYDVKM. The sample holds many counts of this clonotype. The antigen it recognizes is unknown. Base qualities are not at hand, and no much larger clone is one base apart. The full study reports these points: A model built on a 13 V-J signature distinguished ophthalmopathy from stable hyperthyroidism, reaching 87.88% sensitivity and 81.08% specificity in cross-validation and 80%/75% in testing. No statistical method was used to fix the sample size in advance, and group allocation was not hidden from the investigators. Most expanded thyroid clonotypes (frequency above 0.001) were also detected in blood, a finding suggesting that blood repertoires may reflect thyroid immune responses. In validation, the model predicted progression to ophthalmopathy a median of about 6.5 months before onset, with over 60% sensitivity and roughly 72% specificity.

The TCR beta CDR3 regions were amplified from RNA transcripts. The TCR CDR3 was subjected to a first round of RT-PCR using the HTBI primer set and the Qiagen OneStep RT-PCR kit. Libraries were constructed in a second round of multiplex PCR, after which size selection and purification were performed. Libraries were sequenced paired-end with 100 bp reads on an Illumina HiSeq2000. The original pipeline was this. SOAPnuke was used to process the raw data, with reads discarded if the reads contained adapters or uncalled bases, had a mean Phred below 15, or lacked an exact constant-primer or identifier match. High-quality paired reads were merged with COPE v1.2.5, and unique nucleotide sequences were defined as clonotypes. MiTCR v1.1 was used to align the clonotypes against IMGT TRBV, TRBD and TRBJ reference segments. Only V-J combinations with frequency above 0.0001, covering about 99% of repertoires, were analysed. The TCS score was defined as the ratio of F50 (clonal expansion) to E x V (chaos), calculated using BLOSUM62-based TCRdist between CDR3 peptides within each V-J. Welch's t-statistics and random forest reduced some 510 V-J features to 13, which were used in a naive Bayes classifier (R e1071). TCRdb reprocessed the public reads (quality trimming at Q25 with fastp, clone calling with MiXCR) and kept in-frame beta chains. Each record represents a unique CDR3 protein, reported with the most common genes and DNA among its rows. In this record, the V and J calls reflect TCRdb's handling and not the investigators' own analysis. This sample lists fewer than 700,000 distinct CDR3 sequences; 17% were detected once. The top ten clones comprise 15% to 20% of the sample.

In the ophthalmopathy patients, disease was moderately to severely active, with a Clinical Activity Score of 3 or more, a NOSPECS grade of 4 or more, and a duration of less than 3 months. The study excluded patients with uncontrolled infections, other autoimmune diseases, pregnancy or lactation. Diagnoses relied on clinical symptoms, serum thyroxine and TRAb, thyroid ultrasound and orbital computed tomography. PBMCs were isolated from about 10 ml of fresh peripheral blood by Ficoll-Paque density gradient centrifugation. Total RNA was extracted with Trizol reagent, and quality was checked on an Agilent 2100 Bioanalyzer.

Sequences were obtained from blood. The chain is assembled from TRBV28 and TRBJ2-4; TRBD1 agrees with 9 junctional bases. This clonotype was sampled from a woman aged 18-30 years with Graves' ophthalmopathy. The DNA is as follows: TGTGCCAGCAGGAGACAGGGGGGGTATACCAAAAACATTCAGTACTTC. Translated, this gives CASRRQGGYTKNIQYF.